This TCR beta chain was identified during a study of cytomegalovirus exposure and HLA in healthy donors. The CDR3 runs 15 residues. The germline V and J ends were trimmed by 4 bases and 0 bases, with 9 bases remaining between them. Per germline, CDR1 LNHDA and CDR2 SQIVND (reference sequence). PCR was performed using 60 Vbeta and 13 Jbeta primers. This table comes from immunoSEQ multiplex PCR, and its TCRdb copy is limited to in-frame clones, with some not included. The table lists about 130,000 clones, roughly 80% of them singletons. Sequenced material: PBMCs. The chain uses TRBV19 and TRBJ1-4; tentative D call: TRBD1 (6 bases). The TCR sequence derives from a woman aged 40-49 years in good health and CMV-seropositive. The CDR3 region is CASSNRETTNEKLFF. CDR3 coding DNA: TGTGCCAGTAGTAACAGGGAAACAACTAATGAAAAACTGTTTTTT.